These T cell receptor beta chains were read from a single sample in a study of shared clonotypes between healthy human individuals. TCRdb's copy holds only in-frame clones and misses some; the assay was immunoSEQ multiplex PCR. Of 2 million or so clones listed, roughly 95% are singletons. The sample comprised naive CD8+ T cells sorted from blood. The receptor set was obtained from a man in his late teens or twenties in good health. Both conserved end residues are part of each CDR3.

TRBV5-6 CASSPRRADTQYF
TRBV19 CASSIAEEGLAGYTF
TRBV4-1 CASSHELPAYEQYF
TRBV11-1 CASSYGLEGWTEAFF
TRBV29-1 CSALAGGLTYEQYF
TRBV21-1 CASSKAFPTADTQYF
TRBV27 CASSLVVYNEQFF
TRBV5-6 CASSLGQGVGELFF
TRBV4-1 CASSQEPGQGATEQFF
TRBV28 CATNRDFTDTQYF
TRBV19 CASSTRTGGSNYGYTF
TRBV7-6 CASSPDWSGNTIYF
TRBV2 CASSRQGSSTEAFF
TRBV11-3 CASSSGTGGPYEQYF
TRBV27 CASSPSEPWHGYTF
TRBV7-2 CASSLRLAGLVDEQFF
TRBV6-1 CASSEDSQGGYEQYF
TRBV5-1 CASSLFERDTDTQYF
TRBV28 CASSAPGQENEKLFF
TRBV12-5 CASGLVGGTDTQYF
TRBV4-3 CASSQDLGSFTYNEQFF
TRBV5-6 CASSIGKPSYEQYF
TRBV11-2 CASSSGNTGELFF
TRBV18 CASSPGTSVYEQYF
TRBV9 CASSGDSYGYTF
TRBV6-6 CASSYPRDGTRYGYTF
TRBV5-4 CASSLGEFGGELFF
TRBV27 CASSYGGVHNEQFF
TRBV9 CASSDSWTENEKLFF
TRBV6-5 CASSLSRGGTEAFF
TRBV5-6 CASSFAGTGNYEQYF
TRBV9 CASSPDRGSGSGETQYF
TRBV30 CAWSVGGVGFF
TRBV28 CASSPVGSSYNEQFF
TRBV4-2 CASSPAWTGSLSNQPQHF
TRBV7-9 CASSPNELHGTQYF
TRBV6-5 CASSSRDRAFYEQYF
TRBV15 CAQRSSGANVLTF
TRBV6-1 CASSEAVLQETQYF
TRBV18 CASSPPSDTQYF